A selection of T cell receptor beta chains follows, all from one sample in a study of spatial heterogeneity in lung cancer. TCRdb used MiXCR to reprocess the 5' RACE reads, holding one entry per CDR3 protein. The sample includes about 4,900 distinct CDR3 sequences, just under 30% of them seen just once. The sample was lung tumor tissue, taken at surgery. The receptors were sampled from a female donor with early-stage non-small cell lung cancer. Both conserved end residues are part of each CDR3. A D gene is named only where the DNA matches it firmly. The size field is filled for only some rows; it gives once, few, many or a size class.

j_call	d_call	v_call	clone_size	cdr3_aa	cdr3_nt
TRBJ1-2	TRBD1	TRBV7-9	NA	CASSFLEGAHGYTF	TGTGCCAGCAGCTTCTTGGAGGGGGCGCATGGCTACACCTTC
TRBJ2-7	NA	TRBV28	medium-sized	CASSSRDISYEQYF	TGTGCCAGCAGTTCCCGGGACATATCCTACGAGCAGTACTTC
TRBJ2-7	TRBD1	TRBV19	NA	CASSIDIGGIGYEQYF	TGTGCCAGTAGTATCGATATAGGGGGCATCGGGTACGAGCAGTACTTC
TRBJ2-7	TRBD1	TRBV7-9	many	CASSLLGTGDEQYF	TGTGCCAGCAGCTTGCTAGGGACAGGGGACGAGCAGTACTTC
TRBJ2-7	TRBD1	TRBV7-9	large	CASSLAGTGDEQYF	TGTGCCAGCAGCTTAGCGGGGACAGGGGACGAGCAGTACTTC
TRBJ2-3	NA	TRBV19	medium-sized	CASSIGGITTDTQYF	TGTGCCAGTAGTATTGGCGGGATTACCACAGATACGCAGTATTTT
TRBJ2-3	NA	TRBV5-6	large	CASSSLDSLSDTQYF	TGTGCCAGCAGCTCCCTGGACAGTCTCTCAGATACGCAGTATTTT
TRBJ2-7	TRBD1	TRBV10-3	many	CAITGQGSYEQYF	TGTGCCATCACGGGACAGGGATCCTACGAGCAGTACTTC
TRBJ1-5	NA	TRBV6-5	many	CASSPLPDGRQPQHF	TGTGCCAGCAGTCCCCTTCCCGACGGCCGGCAGCCCCAGCATTTT
TRBJ2-3	NA	TRBV28	medium-sized	CASSSGGTSTDTQYF	TGTGCCAGCAGTTCCGGTGGAACTAGCACAGATACGCAGTATTTT
TRBJ2-3	NA	TRBV7-3	once	CASSNRRTDTQYF	TGTGCCAGCAGCAACCGTAGGACAGATACGCAGTATTTT
TRBJ2-5	NA	TRBV3-1	NA	CASSQPRVDSQETQYF	TGTGCCAGCAGCCAACCCAGAGTGGACTCCCAGGAGACCCAGTACTTC
TRBJ1-6	NA	TRBV4-3	NA	CASSEATGEAPLHF	TGCGCCAGCAGCGAAGCGACCGGGGAGGCACCCCTCCACTTT
TRBJ2-7	TRBD2	TRBV20-1	NA	CSAPGLAGGNDEQYF	TGCAGTGCTCCCGGACTAGCGGGAGGGAATGACGAGCAGTACTTC
TRBJ2-1	NA	TRBV9	many	CASNRGGSSYNEQFF	TGTGCCAGCAACCGAGGGGGAAGCTCCTACAATGAGCAGTTCTTC
TRBJ2-1	NA	TRBV20-1	NA	CSAGRSGGTGEQFF	TGCAGTGCTGGGCGTAGCGGAGGGACGGGTGAGCAGTTCTTC
TRBJ2-1	NA	TRBV7-2	medium-sized	CASSLAERQFF	TGTGCCAGCAGCTTAGCAGAAAGGCAGTTCTTC
TRBJ1-5	NA	TRBV19	few	CASSFREGGNQPQHF	TGTGCCAGTAGTTTTAGGGAAGGCGGCAATCAGCCCCAGCATTTT
TRBJ2-6	NA	TRBV7-2	NA	CASSLGGGSGANVLTF	TGTGCCAGCAGCTTAGGAGGGGGATCTGGGGCCAACGTCCTGACTTTC
TRBJ1-4	NA	TRBV28	many	CASSGDNEKLFF	TGTGCCAGCAGTGGTGATAATGAAAAACTGTTTTTT
TRBJ2-3	TRBD2	TRBV20-1	NA	CSAPSGGYSSTDTQYF	TGCAGTGCCCCTAGCGGGGGTTACTCTAGCACAGATACGCAGTATTTT
TRBJ1-6	NA	TRBV6-5	many	CASSYTGNYNSPLHF	TGTGCCAGCAGTTACACAGGCAACTATAATTCACCCCTCCACTTT
TRBJ2-4	TRBD2	TRBV11-2	many	CASSLDPTSGGYMLKNIQYF	TGTGCCAGCAGCTTAGATCCGACTAGCGGGGGGTACATGCTGAAAAACATTCAGTACTTC